The 8 T cell receptor beta chains below come from one sample, sequenced in a study of blood T cell repertoires in COVID-19. Produced via immunoSEQ multiplex PCR; TCRdb's table is partial and in-frame only. This table has roughly 360,000 clones, approximately 87% appearing once. The sample comprised PBMCs or T cells enriched from blood (not recorded which). These receptors were obtained from a woman younger than 45 with acute COVID-19.

The chain recombines TRBV10-1 with TRBJ2-3, with 14 nucleotides matching TRBD2. J lost 2 bases, V lost 4 bases, and 8 bases had no gene match. This CDR3 is 18 amino acids long. Germline V gene lookup returns CDR1 WNHNN and CDR2 SYGVQD (reference sequence). This CDR3 reads CASSASGTSGGNTDTQYF. DNA for the CDR3: TGCGCCAGCAGTGCTTCAGGGACTAGCGGGGGAAACACAGATACGCAGTATTTT.

This chain links TRBV11-3 with TRBJ2-1; tentative D call: TRBD2 (6 bases). Germline V gene lookup returns CDR1 SGHNT and CDR2 YENEEA. Trimming left V 0 bases short and J 7 bases short, with 10 bases between. The CDR3 contains 14 residues. CDR3 residues: CASSLEGRGNEQFF. The CDR3, as DNA: TGTGCCAGCAGCTTAGAGGGACGGGGGAATGAGCAGTTCTTC.

The count of this clone is one. This sequence joins TRBV7-9 and TRBJ1-2, with 9 bases identical to TRBD1. Germline assignment: CDR1 SEHNR and CDR2 FQNEAQ (reference sequence). V lost 5 bases, J lost 3 bases, and 10 bases stayed unmatched. The CDR3 covers 16 residues. The CDR3 sequence: CASSATTGGGHYGYTF. In DNA, the CDR3 is TGTGCCAGCAGCGCAACGACAGGGGGAGGACACTATGGCTACACCTTC.

The J gene is TRBJ1-2, the V gene TRBV5-1; D is ambiguous. The germline V gene has CDR1 SGHRS and CDR2 YFSETQ. The CDR3 length is 14 residues. Trimming took 4 bases from V and 3 from J, leaving 13 bases between them. This CDR3 is CASSARREDYGYTF. CDR3 in DNA: TGCGCCAGCAGCGCTAGACGTGAGGACTATGGCTACACCTTC.

This clone is a singleton in its sample. This rearrangement joins TRBV27 to TRBJ1-5; D remains ambiguous. The V and J ends lost 2 bases and 1 base respectively, with 3 bases between them. The germline CDR1 and CDR2 sequences are MNHEY and SMNVEV (reference sequence). This CDR3 is built from 13 residues. CDR3 DNA sequence: TGTGCCAGCAGTTTAATAAGCAATCAGCCCCAGCATTTT. Protein sequence: CASSLISNQPQHF.

This clone was counted once. The chain is built from TRBV23-1 and TRBJ1-4; tentative D call: TRBD1 (6 bases). TRBV23-1 is known as an ORF, though its function is uncertain. The germline V and J ends were trimmed by 4 bases and 5 bases, with 11 bases remaining between them. The CDR3 spans 14 residues. CDR3 DNA sequence: TGCGCCAGCAGTCCCGGGACAAGAAATGAAAAACTGTTTTTT. This codes for CASSPGTRNEKLFF.

V and J are TRBV6-5 and TRBJ2-1, with D tentatively TRBD2 (5 bases). CDR1 and CDR2 from the germline V gene are MNHEY and SVGAGI. Trimming took off 6 bases at V and 5 bases at J, with 8 bases between the two ends. The CDR3 contains 12 residues. The CDR3: CASRGRDNEQFF. CDR3 nucleotides: TGTGCCAGCAGAGGGCGGGACAATGAGCAGTTCTTC.

V usage is TRBV18 and J usage is TRBJ2-3, with 8 bases that match TRBD1. Per germline, CDR1 KGHSH and CDR2 LQKENI. The CDR3 spans 18 residues. V shed 1 base and J 4 bases; nucleotides not matched to a gene: 13. CDR3 protein: CASSPQGQAPKGSDTQYF. The CDR3 DNA reads TGTGCCAGCTCACCACAGGGACAGGCCCCGAAGGGTTCAGATACGCAGTATTTT.